These 22 T cell receptor beta chains came from one sample sequenced in a study of blood T cells in healthy people across ages. The use of a sample-barcoded 5' primer and a J-beta primer mix characterized a second PCR of 7 to 11 cycles. TCRdb passed the 5' RACE reads through MiXCR, listing each CDR3 protein once. The sample shows hundreds of thousands of distinct CDR3 sequences, about 48% of them seen only once. The source material was blood. These TCRs come from a man aged 30-40 years in good health.

The chain uses TRBV29-1 and TRBJ2-1; TRBD2 is a possible D gene (6 bases). Gene TRBJ2-7 matches the end of the DNA better, so the J call may be wrong. The CDR3 has 14 amino acids. Germline values: CDR1 SQVTM, CDR2 ANQGSEA. CDR3 DNA: TGCAGCGTTGAAGTCGGGGGAGGAATCAATGAGCAGTACTTC. It codes for CSVEVGGGINEQYF.

The V call is TRBV7-2, the J call TRBJ1-4; possible D gene TRBD1, 5 bases. Germline lookup yields CDR1 SGHTA and CDR2 FQGNSA. Trimming cost V 1 base and J 7 bases, with 13 bases left between them. CDR3 length equals 15 residues. The CDR3 protein is CASSLVGRDAEKLFF. Written as DNA, the CDR3 is TGTGCCAGCAGCTTAGTGGGTAGGGACGCTGAAAAACTGTTTTTT.

The chain recombines TRBV7-6 with TRBJ1-1; possible D gene TRBD1, 5 bases. Deletions cut 0 bases from V and 3 bases from J, with 14 bases between. The CDR3 length is 16 residues. Germline lookup yields CDR1 SGHVS and CDR2 FNYEAQ. CDR3 sequence: CASSLAPGTPYTEAFF. As DNA, the CDR3 is TGTGCCAGCAGCTTAGCTCCCGGGACCCCTTACACTGAAGCTTTCTTT.

The chain employs TRBV14 and TRBJ1-1, with a possible D match to TRBD1 (5 bases). Germline CDR1 is SGHDN and CDR2 is FVKESK. The CDR3 runs 15 residues. V was shortened by 4 bases and J by 0 bases, with 12 bases between the two germline ends. The CDR3 coding sequence is TGTGCCAGCAGCCGAAACAGGCAGATGAACACTGAAGCTTTCTTT. It is translated as CASSRNRQMNTEAFF.

This clonotype was observed at least ten times. The chain combines TRBV12-3 or TRBV12-4 with TRBJ2-1; D ambiguous. The CDR3 has 12 residues. The germline V and J ends were trimmed by 6 bases and 10 bases, with 13 bases remaining between them. The CDR3 bases are TGTGCCAGCAGCCGTCAGGAAGGAGAGCAGTTCTTC. Amino acids: CASSRQEGEQFF.

The chain combines TRBV3-1 with TRBJ1-4, with D possibly TRBD1 on 6 matching bases. V was clipped by 3 bases and J by 8 bases, with 16 bases between them. CDR1 is LGHDT, CDR2 YNNKEL, per germline (reference sequence). The CDR3 runs to 15 residues. CDR3 amino acids: CASSQPGGGEEKLFF. As DNA, the CDR3 is TGTGCCAGCAGCCAGCCAGGTGGGGGCGAAGAAAAACTGTTTTTT. Combining the CDR3 with reference TRBV3-1 and TRBJ1-4 gives the whole variable domain DTAVSQTPKYLVTQMGNDKSIKCEQNLGHDTMYWYKQDSKKFLKIMFSYNNKELIINETVPNRFSPKSPDKAHLNLHINSLELGDSAVYFCASSQPGGGEEKLFFGSGTQLSVL.

This clonotype has at least ten counts. This chain joins TRBV20-1 and TRBJ2-1, with TRBD2 identical over 8 bases. After removal of 6 bases from V and 4 bases from J, the junction contained 11 bases not matched to a gene. CDR3 length equals 15 residues. Germline loops: CDR1 DFQATT, CDR2 SNEGSKA (reference sequence). The CDR3: CSAPYDSGVYNEQFF. In nucleotides, the CDR3 is TGCAGTGCCCCCTATGATAGCGGGGTTTACAATGAGCAGTTCTTC.

This clonotype came up a few times. J is TRBJ1-6 and V is TRBV15; 8 bases map to TRBD1. In germline, CDR1 is LNHNV, CDR2 YYDKDF (reference sequence). CDR3 size: 15 residues. V lost 1 base, J lost 7 bases, and 3 bases stayed unmatched. As DNA, the CDR3 is TGTGCCACCAGCAGAGCGGACAGGGCCAATTCACCCCTCCACTTT. Protein product: CATSRADRANSPLHF.

The V gene is TRBV5-6, the J gene TRBJ2-1, with a weak D call TRBD1 (6 bases). Looked up from germline, CDR1 is SGHDT and CDR2 is YYEEEE. The CDR3 consists of 16 residues. The V gene lost 0 bases and the J gene lost 3 bases, with 13 bases spanning the gap. Written as DNA, the CDR3 is TGTGCCAGCAGCTTGGTAAGGGGGACACTCTACAATGAGCAGTTCTTC. Encoded protein: CASSLVRGTLYNEQFF.

This clonotype was counted between two and nine times. A much larger clone is a single base away; this may be a read error. J is TRBJ2-1 and V is TRBV12-3 or TRBV12-4, with D possibly TRBD1 on 6 matching bases. The CDR3 has 17 amino acids. In DNA, the CDR3 is TGTGCCTGCAGTTTTGGGCCCACAGGGAGTTCCTACAATGAGCAGTTCTTC. Translated, it gives CACSFGPTGSSYNEQFF.

The chain joins TRBV18 to TRBJ1-1; D unclear. Per germline, CDR1 KGHSH and CDR2 LQKENI. Trimming removed 6 bases from V and 6 bases from J, with 17 bases in between. The CDR3 loop spans 14 amino acids. CDR3 in DNA: TGTGCCAGCTCGCCGGTGGAGGGTGGGCCTGAAGCTTTCTTT. Protein sequence: CASSPVEGGPEAFF.

This rearrangement joins TRBV7-9 to TRBJ2-1; no firm D call. The CDR3 runs to 11 residues. Germline V CDR1 and CDR2: SEHNR, FQNEAQ (reference sequence). Trimming shortened V by 4 bases and J by 10 bases, and 8 bases separated the two germline ends. CDR3 region: CASSYIGEQFF. CDR3 nucleotides: TGTGCCAGCAGCTACATCGGCGAGCAGTTCTTC.

This chain connects TRBV9 to TRBJ2-7, with 9 positions matching TRBD1. The V segment lost 3 bases and the J segment 0 bases; nucleotides outside the gene matches: 16. CDR3 length: 19 amino acids. Per the germline V gene, CDR1 is SGDLS and CDR2 is YYNGEE. The CDR3 DNA follows: TGTGCCAGCAGCGCCCTCCCCTCTCCTGGACAGGGGAGCTCCTACGAGCAGTACTTC. Translation: CASSALPSPGQGSSYEQYF.

V and J are TRBV3-1 and TRBJ1-1; TRBD1 is a possible D gene (6 bases). The V and J ends lost 4 bases and 4 bases respectively, with 13 bases between them. Germline CDR1 LGHDT, CDR2 YNNKEL (reference sequence). This CDR3 has 14 residues. The DNA for the CDR3 is TGTGCCAGCAGCCCAGACAGGTCTATCACTGAAGCTTTCTTT. Amino acid sequence: CASSPDRSITEAFF.

V usage is TRBV6-5 and J usage is TRBJ1-2; D perhaps matches TRBD1 (5 bases). V was pared by 2 bases and J by 1 base, with 11 bases between. CDR1 and CDR2 (germline): MNHEY, SVGAGI. CDR3 length: 15 residues. CDR3 in DNA: TGTGCCAGCAGTTACGGGGGGGGTCTTAACTATGGCTACACCTTC. It translates to CASSYGGGLNYGYTF.

This clonotype was detected only a few times. The chain combines TRBV27 with TRBJ1-2; tentative D call: TRBD1 (5 bases). The CDR3 runs 11 residues. Deletions cut 8 bases from V and 4 bases from J, with 8 bases between. CDR1 is MNHEY, CDR2 SMNVEV, per germline (reference sequence). For the CDR3, the DNA is TGTGCCAGCCGGGGGGTCTATGGCTACACCTTC. It encodes CASRGVYGYTF.

This clonotype was observed many times. The genes are TRBV29-1 and TRBJ2-3; no reliable D call. The germline CDR1 and CDR2 sequences are SQVTM and ANQGSEA. V lost 6 bases, J lost 3 bases, and 10 bases lay in between. The CDR3 contains 12 residues. The CDR3 DNA follows: TGCAGCGTCCCTACCTCGACAGATACGCAGTATTTT. The encoded protein is CSVPTSTDTQYF.

The V gene is TRBV2, the J gene TRBJ2-1; tentatively, D is TRBD1 or TRBD2 (5 bases each). V lost 4 bases and J 7 bases, leaving 20 bases between the germline ends. Germline V CDR1 and CDR2: SNHLY, FYNNEI. The CDR3 is 16 amino acids. The DNA for the CDR3 is TGTGCCAGCAGTGCAGATCAGGGAGCTTCGTGGAATGAGCAGTTCTTC. Its translation is CASSADQGASWNEQFF.

The gene calls are TRBV3-1 and TRBJ2-5; the D is unclear. V gave up 4 bases and J gave up 2 bases, with 11 bases separating them. This CDR3 comprises 14 residues. Germline V gene lookup returns CDR1 LGHDT and CDR2 YNNKEL (reference sequence). CDR3 sequence reads: CASSPSEGQETQYF. The CDR3 DNA is TGTGCCAGCAGCCCCTCCGAAGGGCAAGAGACCCAGTACTTC.

The sample holds one count of this clonotype. The rearrangement joins TRBV27 to TRBJ1-2, with D unclear. Germline-derived CDR1 and CDR2 are MNHEY and SMNVEV (reference sequence). The germline V and J ends were trimmed by 5 bases and 0 bases, with 19 bases remaining between them. This CDR3 is built from 17 residues. Here the CDR3 reads CASSPWGAPPSNYGYTF. The CDR3 region has the DNA TGTGCCAGCAGTCCCTGGGGAGCTCCCCCCTCTAACTATGGCTACACCTTC.

The chain carries TRBV20-1 and TRBJ2-1; 7 nucleotides align to TRBD2. This CDR3 is 14 amino acids long. Germline CDR1 DFQATT, CDR2 SNEGSKA (reference sequence). Germline trimming cut 3 bases from V and 4 bases from J; bases unmatched to any gene: 6. This CDR3 reads CSARVWGGYNEQFF. The CDR3 DNA reads TGCAGTGCTAGGGTGTGGGGGGGGTACAATGAGCAGTTCTTC.

The genes are TRBV7-8 and TRBJ1-6; D unresolved. This CDR3 spans 14 amino acids. The V gene lost 6 bases and the J gene lost 5 bases, with 11 bases spanning the gap. Germline CDR1 SGHVS, CDR2 FQNEAQ. CDR3 in amino acids: CASRRDSNNSPLHF. As DNA, the CDR3 is TGTGCCAGCAGGAGGGATTCCAATAATTCACCCCTCCACTTT. Combining the CDR3 with reference TRBV7-8 and TRBJ1-6 gives the whole variable domain GAGVSQSPRYKVAKRGQDVALRCDPISGHVSLFWYQQALGQGPEFLTYFQNEAQLDKSGLPSDRFFAERPEGSVSTLKIQRTQQEDSAVYLCASRRDSNNSPLHFGNGTRLTVT.